A selection of T cell receptor beta chains follows, all from one sample in a study of vaccination and CD4 T cells after COVID-19. TCRdb itself ran the PCR reads through MiXCR, one entry per CDR3 protein. The table shows 10,000 to 15,000 distinct CDR3 sequences, with 36% occurring only once. For these TCRs, the target antigens are not known. The sequencing sample was made of cultured CD4+ T cells from blood. The receptors derive from a human donor with COVID-19. The CDR3 runs from the conserved cysteine through the conserved F or W. The order of the fields is CDR3 DNA, CDR3 protein, J gene, D gene, V gene, clone size. D genes are given only for firm matches. Only part of the rows carry a size: once, few, many, or a class if the clone is expanded.

TGTGCCAGCAGCTTAGGGATACAGGGGGGTGAGCAGTTCTTC	CASSLGIQGGEQFF	TRBJ2-1	TRBD1	TRBV7-2	few
TGTGCCAGCAGCTTAAACTCACCAGGACTCGGCTCTGGGGCCAACGTCCTGACTTTC	CASSLNSPGLGSGANVLTF	TRBJ2-6	-	TRBV11-2	-
TGTGCCAGCAGTGCGCTAGCGGTGGGGGCAGATACGCAGTATTTT	CASSALAVGADTQYF	TRBJ2-3	TRBD2	TRBV12-3/TRBV12-4	few
TGTGCCAGCTCACCCGACAGGAACCCCTTAGTCGAGTACTTC	CASSPDRNPLVEYF	TRBJ2-7	-	TRBV18	-
TGTGCCAGCAGTTACGGTGGGTTAATGCAAGAGACCCAGTACTTC	CASSYGGLMQETQYF	TRBJ2-5	-	TRBV6-2/TRBV6-3	-
TGTGCCAGCAGCTTATTCTCGGGGGGGGAGTTCTTC	CASSLFSGGEFF	TRBJ2-1	TRBD2	TRBV7-8	few
TGCAGGGGGGGGACAGGGGTTGGCACTGAAGCTTTCTTT	CRGGTGVGTEAFF	TRBJ1-1	TRBD1	TRBV20-1	few
TGCAGTGCTAGCGGGCAGCTCCCAACCACAGATACGCAGTATTTT	CSASGQLPTTDTQYF	TRBJ2-3	-	TRBV20-1	medium-sized
TGTGCCAGCAGCAAAGGAGCGTCAAGCTCCTACGAGCAGTACTTC	CASSKGASSSYEQYF	TRBJ2-7	-	TRBV11-3	medium-sized
TGTGCCAGCAGCTATACAGGGGGCAGGCGGGGGATCTACGAGCAGTACTTC	CASSYTGGRRGIYEQYF	TRBJ2-7	TRBD1	TRBV4-2	few
TGTGCCAGCAGCTTAGCTGTGGGGGCAAAGGATCAGCCCCAGCATTTT	CASSLAVGAKDQPQHF	TRBJ1-5	-	TRBV7-9	few
TGTGCCAGCAGCTTCTTCGACATCGGGGCCCAAGAGACCCAGTACTTC	CASSFFDIGAQETQYF	TRBJ2-5	-	TRBV5-4	-
TGTGCCAGTAGTGGGCAGGGCGGCACTGAAGCTTTCTTT	CASSGQGGTEAFF	TRBJ1-1	-	TRBV19	few
TGTGCCAGCAGTTACGTGGGGAGGGACTATGGCTACACCTTC	CASSYVGRDYGYTF	TRBJ1-2	-	TRBV6-5	-
TGTGCCAGTAGTTCCCCTAGCGAGCCACTAGCAGATACGCAGTATTTT	CASSSPSEPLADTQYF	TRBJ2-3	-	TRBV19	-
TGTGCCAGCAGCCAAGGGACAGGGGTGACTGAAGCTTTCTTT	CASSQGTGVTEAFF	TRBJ1-1	TRBD1	TRBV4-2	-
TGTGCCAGCAGTTACCCGGGAAGAAGTAAAGAAGCTTTCTTT	CASSYPGRSKEAFF	TRBJ1-1	-	TRBV6-2/TRBV6-3	few
TGTGCCAGCAGCTTTTCGGACGCTGAAGCTTTCTTT	CASSFSDAEAFF	TRBJ1-1	-	TRBV7-9	-
TGTGCCAGCAGTGCCACAGGGGAGTATGGCTACACCTTC	CASSATGEYGYTF	TRBJ1-2	TRBD1	TRBV2	few
TGCGCCAGCAGCCAAGAGGCCCCCGGGCAGGGGAGGAATTCACCCCTCCACTTT	CASSQEAPGQGRNSPLHF	TRBJ1-6	-	TRBV4-3	-
TGCGCCAGCAGCGCCGGGACATTACAAGAGACCCAGTACTTC	CASSAGTLQETQYF	TRBJ2-5	-	TRBV10-1	-
TGCAGCGTTCGGAACCACGAGCAGTACTTC	CSVRNHEQYF	TRBJ2-7	-	TRBV29-1	-
TGTGCCAGCAGTTATTATTCAGGGCCACCTAACTATGGCTACACCTTC	CASSYYSGPPNYGYTF	TRBJ1-2	-	TRBV12-3/TRBV12-4	-
TGCAGTGCTAGAGACATTAGCGGGGGGGCGGCCACCGGGGAGCTGTTTTTT	CSARDISGGAATGELFF	TRBJ2-2	TRBD2	TRBV20-1	few
TGTGCCAGCAGCTTAGACAGGGTGGACAATGAGCAGTTCTTC	CASSLDRVDNEQFF	TRBJ2-1	-	TRBV7-9	few
TGTGCCAGCATCTCAGGGGGCTGGAACACTGAAGCTTTCTTT	CASISGGWNTEAFF	TRBJ1-1	TRBD1	TRBV28	-